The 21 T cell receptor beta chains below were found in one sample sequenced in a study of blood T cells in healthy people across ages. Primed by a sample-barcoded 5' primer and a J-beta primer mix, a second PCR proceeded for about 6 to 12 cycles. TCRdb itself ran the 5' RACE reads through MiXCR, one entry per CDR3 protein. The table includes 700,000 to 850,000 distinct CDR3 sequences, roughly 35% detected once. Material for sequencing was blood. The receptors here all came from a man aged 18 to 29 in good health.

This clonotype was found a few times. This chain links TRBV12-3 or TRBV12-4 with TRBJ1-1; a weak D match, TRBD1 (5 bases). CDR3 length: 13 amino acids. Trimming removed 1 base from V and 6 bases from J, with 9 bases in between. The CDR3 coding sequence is TGTGCCAGCAGTTTAGGGCAGGGCGCTGAAGCTTTCTTT. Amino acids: CASSLGQGAEAFF.

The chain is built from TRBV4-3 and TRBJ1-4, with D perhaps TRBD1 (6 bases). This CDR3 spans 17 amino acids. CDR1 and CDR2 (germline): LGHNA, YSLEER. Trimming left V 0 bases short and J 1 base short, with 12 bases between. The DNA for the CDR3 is TGCGCCAGCAGCCAAGATAGGGAGGGGGGAACTAATGAAAAACTGTTTTTT. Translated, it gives CASSQDREGGTNEKLFF.

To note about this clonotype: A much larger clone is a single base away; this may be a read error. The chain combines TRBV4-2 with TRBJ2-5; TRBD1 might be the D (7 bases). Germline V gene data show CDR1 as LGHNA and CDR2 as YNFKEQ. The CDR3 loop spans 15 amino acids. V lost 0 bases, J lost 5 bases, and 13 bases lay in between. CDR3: CASSQEQGTEETQYF. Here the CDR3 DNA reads TGTGCCAGCAGCCAAGAACAGGGGACTGAGGAGACCCAGTACTTC.

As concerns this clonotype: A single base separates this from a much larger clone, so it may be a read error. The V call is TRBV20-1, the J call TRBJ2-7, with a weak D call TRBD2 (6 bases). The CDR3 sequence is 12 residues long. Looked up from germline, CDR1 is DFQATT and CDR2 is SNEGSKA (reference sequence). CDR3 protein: CRTSTRTYGQYF. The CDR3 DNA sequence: TGCAGAACTAGCACTAGAACCTACGGGCAGTACTTC.

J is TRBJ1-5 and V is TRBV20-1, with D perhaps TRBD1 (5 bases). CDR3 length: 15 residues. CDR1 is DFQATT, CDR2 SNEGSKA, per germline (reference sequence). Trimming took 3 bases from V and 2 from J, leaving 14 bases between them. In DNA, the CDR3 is TGCAGTGCTAGCCGGGACGAAGGTGGCAATCAGCCCCAGCATTTT. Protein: CSASRDEGGNQPQHF.

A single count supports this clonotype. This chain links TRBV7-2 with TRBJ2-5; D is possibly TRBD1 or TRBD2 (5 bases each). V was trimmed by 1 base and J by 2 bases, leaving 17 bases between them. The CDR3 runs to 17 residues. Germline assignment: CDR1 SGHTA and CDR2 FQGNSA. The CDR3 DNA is TGTGCCAGCAGCTTAGAAGTGGGGGTCCCTATACAAGAGACCCAGTACTTC. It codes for CASSLEVGVPIQETQYF.

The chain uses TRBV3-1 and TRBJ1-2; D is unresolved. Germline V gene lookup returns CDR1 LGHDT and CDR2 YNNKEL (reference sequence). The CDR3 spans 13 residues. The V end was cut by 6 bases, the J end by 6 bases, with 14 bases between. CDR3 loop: CASRRDSVNGYTF. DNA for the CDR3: TGTGCCAGCAGGCGCGACTCAGTAAATGGCTACACCTTC.

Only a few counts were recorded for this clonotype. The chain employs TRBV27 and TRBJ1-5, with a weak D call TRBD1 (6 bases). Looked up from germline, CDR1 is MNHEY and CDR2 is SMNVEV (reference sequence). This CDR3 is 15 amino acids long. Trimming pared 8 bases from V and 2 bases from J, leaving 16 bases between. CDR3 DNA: TGTGCCAGCGGGCTCGGGGGCTGGGGCAATCAGCCCCAGCATTTT. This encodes CASGLGGWGNQPQHF.

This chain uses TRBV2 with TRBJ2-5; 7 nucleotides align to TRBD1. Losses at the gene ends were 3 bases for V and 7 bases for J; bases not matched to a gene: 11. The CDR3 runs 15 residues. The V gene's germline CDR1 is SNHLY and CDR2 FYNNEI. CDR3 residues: CASSDLDRLQGTQYF. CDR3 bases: TGTGCCAGCAGTGACTTGGACAGGCTTCAGGGGACCCAGTACTTC.

In DNA, the CDR3 is TGTGCCAGCACCACCGCAGGGTATACGCAGTATTTT. Encoded protein: CASTTAGYTQYF. The chain combines TRBV5-5 with TRBJ2-3; D may be TRBD1 (5 bases). V was shortened by 6 bases and J by 7 bases, with 12 bases between the two germline ends. CDR1 is SGHKS, CDR2 YYEKEE, per germline (reference sequence). The CDR3 loop spans 12 amino acids. The variable domain in full, completed from reference TRBV5-5 and TRBJ2-3, reads DAGVTQSPTHLIKTRGQQVTLRCSPISGHKSVSWYQQVLGQGPQFIFQYYEKEERGRGNFPDRFSARQFPNYSSELNVNALLLGDSALYLCASTTAGYTQYFGPGTRLTVL.

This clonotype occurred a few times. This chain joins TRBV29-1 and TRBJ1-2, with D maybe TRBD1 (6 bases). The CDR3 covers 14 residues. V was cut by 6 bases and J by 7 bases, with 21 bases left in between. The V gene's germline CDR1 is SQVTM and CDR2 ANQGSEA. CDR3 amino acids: CSVDFAGGVSGYTF. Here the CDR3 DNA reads TGCAGCGTGGACTTTGCTGGGGGCGTTAGTGGCTACACCTTC. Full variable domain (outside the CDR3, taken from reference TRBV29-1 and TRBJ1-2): SAVISQKPSRDICQRGTSLTIQCQVDSQVTMMFWYRQQPGQSLTLIATANQGSEATYESGFVIDKFPISRPNLTFSTLTVSNMSPEDSSIYLCSVDFAGGVSGYTFGSGTRLTVV.

CDR3 nucleotide sequence: TGTGCCAGCAGGAATCCACAGCTAGCGGGGTTTGTGGCCCAGTACTTC. This sequence encodes CASRNPQLAGFVAQYF. The rearrangement joins TRBV2 to TRBJ2-5, with TRBD2 matching over 9 bases. The CDR3 contains 16 residues. In germline, CDR1 is SNHLY, CDR2 FYNNEI. Trimming removed 6 bases from V and 9 bases from J; junction bases left unmatched: 17.

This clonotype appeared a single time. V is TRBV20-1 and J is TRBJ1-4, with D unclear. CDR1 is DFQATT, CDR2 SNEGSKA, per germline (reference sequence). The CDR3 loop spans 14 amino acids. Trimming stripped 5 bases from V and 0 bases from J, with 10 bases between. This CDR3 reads CSAPQRATNEKLFF. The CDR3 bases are TGCAGTGCTCCTCAGCGGGCAACTAATGAAAAACTGTTTTTT.

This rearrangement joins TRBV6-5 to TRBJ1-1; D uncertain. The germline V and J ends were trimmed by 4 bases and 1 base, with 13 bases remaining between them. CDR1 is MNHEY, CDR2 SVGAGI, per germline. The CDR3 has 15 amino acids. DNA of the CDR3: TGTGCCAGCAGTTCCGCAATGGTGAGGAACACTGAAGCTTTCTTT. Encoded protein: CASSSAMVRNTEAFF.

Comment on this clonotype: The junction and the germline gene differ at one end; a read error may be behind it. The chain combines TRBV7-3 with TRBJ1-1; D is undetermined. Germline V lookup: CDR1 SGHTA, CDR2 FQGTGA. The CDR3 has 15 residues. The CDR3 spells CASSLEEAGNTGAFF. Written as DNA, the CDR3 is TGTGCCAGCAGCTTAGAGGAGGCGGGGAACACTGGAGCTTTCTTT.

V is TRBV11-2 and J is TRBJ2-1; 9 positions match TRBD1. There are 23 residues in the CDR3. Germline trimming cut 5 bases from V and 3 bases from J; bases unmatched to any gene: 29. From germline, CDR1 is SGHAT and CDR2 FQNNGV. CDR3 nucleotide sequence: TGTGCCAGCAGCCGACCGGGACAGGGATTATACGAGCCCAAGAACGGTGTCTACAATGAGCAGTTCTTC. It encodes CASSRPGQGLYEPKNGVYNEQFF.

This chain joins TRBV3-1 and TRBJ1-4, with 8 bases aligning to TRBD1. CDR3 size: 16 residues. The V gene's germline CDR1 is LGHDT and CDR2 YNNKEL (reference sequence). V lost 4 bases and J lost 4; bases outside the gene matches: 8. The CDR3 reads CASSPGTGWGNEKLFF. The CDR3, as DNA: TGTGCCAGCAGCCCCGGGACAGGCTGGGGTAATGAAAAACTGTTTTTT.

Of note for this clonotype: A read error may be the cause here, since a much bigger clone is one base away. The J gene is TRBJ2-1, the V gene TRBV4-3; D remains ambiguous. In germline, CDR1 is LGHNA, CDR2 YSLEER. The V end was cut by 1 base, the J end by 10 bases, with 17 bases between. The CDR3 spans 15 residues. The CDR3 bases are TGCGCCAGCAGCCAAGTTTTGCCAAACTCCTACGAGCAGTTCTTC. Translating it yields CASSQVLPNSYEQFF.

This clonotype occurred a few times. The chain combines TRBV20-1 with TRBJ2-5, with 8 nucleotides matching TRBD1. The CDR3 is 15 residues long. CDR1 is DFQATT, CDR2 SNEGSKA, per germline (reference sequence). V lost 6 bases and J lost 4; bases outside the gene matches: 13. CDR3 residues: CSAINRQGYRETQYF. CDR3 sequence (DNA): TGCAGTGCCATAAACAGACAGGGGTATCGAGAGACCCAGTACTTC.

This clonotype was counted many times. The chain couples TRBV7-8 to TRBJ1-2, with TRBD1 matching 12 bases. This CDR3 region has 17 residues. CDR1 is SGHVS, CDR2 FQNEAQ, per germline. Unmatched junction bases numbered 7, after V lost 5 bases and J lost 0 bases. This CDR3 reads CASSRGTGGGPNYGYTF. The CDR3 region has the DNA TGTGCCAGCAGCAGAGGGACAGGGGGCGGGCCTAACTATGGCTACACCTTC. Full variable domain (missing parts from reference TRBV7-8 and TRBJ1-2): GAGVSQSPRYKVAKRGQDVALRCDPISGHVSLFWYQQALGQGPEFLTYFQNEAQLDKSGLPSDRFFAERPEGSVSTLKIQRTQQEDSAVYLCASSRGTGGGPNYGYTFGSGTRLTVV.

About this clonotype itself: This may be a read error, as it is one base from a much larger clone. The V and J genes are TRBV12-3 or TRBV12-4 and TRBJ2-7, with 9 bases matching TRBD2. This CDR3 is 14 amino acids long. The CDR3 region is CASGLKAGGQEQYF. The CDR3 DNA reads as TGTGCCAGCGGTTTAAAGGCGGGGGGGCAAGAGCAGTACTTC.